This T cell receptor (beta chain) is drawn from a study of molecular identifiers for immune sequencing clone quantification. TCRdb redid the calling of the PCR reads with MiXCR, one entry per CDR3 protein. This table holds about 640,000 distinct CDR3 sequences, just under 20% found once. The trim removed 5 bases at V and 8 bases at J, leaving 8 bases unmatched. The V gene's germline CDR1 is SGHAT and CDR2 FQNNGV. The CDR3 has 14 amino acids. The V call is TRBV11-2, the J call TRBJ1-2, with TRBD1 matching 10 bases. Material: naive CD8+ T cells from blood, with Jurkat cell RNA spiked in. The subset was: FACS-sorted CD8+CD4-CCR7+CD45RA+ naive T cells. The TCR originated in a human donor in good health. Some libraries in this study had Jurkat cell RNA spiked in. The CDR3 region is CASSPWTGGRGYTF. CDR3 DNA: TGTGCCAGCAGCCCATGGACAGGGGGTCGCGGCTACACCTTC.